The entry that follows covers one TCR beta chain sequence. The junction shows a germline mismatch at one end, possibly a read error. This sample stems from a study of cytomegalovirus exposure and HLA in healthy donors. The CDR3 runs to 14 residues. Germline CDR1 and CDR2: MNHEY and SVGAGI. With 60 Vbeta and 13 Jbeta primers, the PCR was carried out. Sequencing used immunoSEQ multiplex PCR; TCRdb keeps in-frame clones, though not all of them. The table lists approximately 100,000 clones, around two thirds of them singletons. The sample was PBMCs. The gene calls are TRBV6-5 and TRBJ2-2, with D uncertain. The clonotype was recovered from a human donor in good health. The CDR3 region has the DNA TGTGCCACCAGTCCTCTTGAGGTAACCGGGGAGCTGTTTTTT. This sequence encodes CATSPLEVTGELFF.